This entry lists 13 T cell receptor beta chains sequenced from one sample in a study of T cell responses to AZD1222 COVID-19 vaccine. Measured with immunoSEQ multiplex PCR; TCRdb has only the in-frame clones, and not every one. The data hold under 110,000 clones, with approximately 86% observed a single time. The sample in question was peripheral blood, obtained on day 0 of AZD1222 vaccination. The receptor set was obtained from an adult in good health.

The genes are TRBV5-8 and TRBJ1-4; D possibly corresponds to TRBD1 (6 bases). Trimming shortened V by 3 bases and J by 0 bases, and 9 bases separated the two germline ends. The CDR3 loop spans 15 amino acids. Germline lookup yields CDR1 SGHTS and CDR2 YDEGEE. The CDR3 region is CASSSYRATNEKLFF. CDR3 sequence (DNA): TGTGCCAGCAGCTCTTACAGGGCAACTAATGAAAAACTGTTTTTT.

CDR3 nucleotide sequence: TGCGCCAGCAGCCAAGAGGGGGGGACCTCCTACGAGCAGTACTTC. This sequence encodes CASSQEGGTSYEQYF. The chain couples TRBV4-1 to TRBJ2-7, with 7 bases matching TRBD2. This CDR3 is 15 amino acids long. Germline CDR1 MGHRA, CDR2 YSYEKL. V lost 0 bases, J lost 0 bases, and 2 bases stayed unmatched.

As to this clone: One junction end does not reproduce the germline sequence, and a read error may be involved. This chain connects TRBV7-7 to TRBJ2-5, with 7 bases identical to TRBD1. CDR1 and CDR2 from the germline V gene are SSHAT and FNYEAQ (reference sequence). This CDR3 has 15 residues. The chain's CDR3 is CASSLLGGSGETQYF. In nucleotides, the CDR3 is TGTGCTAGCAGCTTACTAGGGGGCTCTGGGGAGACCCAGTACTTC.

The V and J genes are TRBV12-3 or TRBV12-4 and TRBJ2-1; TRBD1 agrees at 7 bases. This CDR3 contains 11 residues. The trim removed 5 bases at V and 15 bases at J, leaving 7 bases unmatched. CDR3 sequence: CASSPGGPPFF. The CDR3 DNA is TGTGCCAGCAGTCCAGGGGGACCCCCGTTCTTC.

The rearrangement uses TRBV3-1 (or the pseudogene TRBV3-2) and TRBJ2-1; unclear D gene. The germline V gene encodes CDR1 LGHDT and CDR2 YNNKEL (reference sequence). The CDR3 has 14 residues. Trimming pared 4 bases from V and 0 bases from J, leaving 7 bases between. The CDR3 region is CASSPPDSYNEQFF. The CDR3 DNA reads as TGTGCCAGCAGCCCCCCGGACTCCTACAATGAGCAGTTCTTC.

The chain has TRBV19 and TRBJ1-1, with 8 bases fitting TRBD1. The CDR3 loop spans 14 amino acids. Germline loops: CDR1 LNHDA, CDR2 SQIVND (reference sequence). Trimming at V came to 1 base and at J to 7 bases, leaving 5 bases not matched to a gene. The CDR3 protein is CASSIASTGVEAFF. The CDR3 region has the DNA TGTGCCAGTAGTATAGCTTCGACAGGGGTTGAAGCTTTCTTT.

The chain joins TRBV12-3 or TRBV12-4 to TRBJ1-4; no reliable D call. V was pared by 5 bases and J by 2 bases, with 6 bases between. There are 13 residues in the CDR3. The CDR3 spells CASSVGTNEKLFF. The CDR3 DNA follows: TGTGCCAGCAGTGTGGGGACTAATGAAAAACTGTTTTTT.

The V gene is TRBV4-1, the J gene TRBJ1-5; D is ambiguous. Germline assignment: CDR1 MGHRA and CDR2 YSYEKL. Trimming left V 1 base short and J 7 bases short, with 11 bases between. The CDR3 is made up of 14 amino acids. CDR3 in DNA: TGCGCCAGCAGCCAAGGGGGAGGGTCCCAGCCCCAGCATTTT. Translating it yields CASSQGGGSQPQHF.

Note on this clone: The germline gene is not matched at one end of the junction; a read error may be the cause. This chain uses TRBV27 with TRBJ1-1, with 7 bases aligning to TRBD1. Germline assignment: CDR1 MNHEY and CDR2 SMNVEV (reference sequence). The CDR3 spans 15 residues. This CDR3 is CASSLSRGQYTEAFF. The DNA for the CDR3 is TGTGCCAGCAGTCTATCTAGGGGACAGTACACTGAAGCTTTCTTT.

The chain employs TRBV4-3 and TRBJ1-4; perhaps TRBD1 as D (6 bases). The germline V and J ends were trimmed by 5 bases and 5 bases, with 12 bases remaining between them. This CDR3 region has 14 residues. Germline CDR1 and CDR2: LGHNA and YSLEER. DNA for the CDR3: TGCGCCAGCAGCGCCCAGGGGTTAAATGAAAAACTGTTTTTT. Amino acids: CASSAQGLNEKLFF.

This chain connects TRBV10-3 to TRBJ2-5; a weak D match, TRBD2 (5 bases). The germline V gene encodes CDR1 ENHRY and CDR2 SYGVKD. The ends were cut back, 3 bases at V and 5 bases at J, with 10 bases in the middle. This CDR3 region has 13 residues. The CDR3: CAISDLAWETQYF. For the CDR3, the DNA is TGTGCCATCAGTGACCTAGCCTGGGAGACCCAGTACTTC.

The V call is TRBV7-7, the J call TRBJ2-1; D uncertain. The CDR3 sequence is 16 residues long. Germline V gene sequence: CDR1 SSHAT, CDR2 FNYEAQ (reference sequence). Trimming stripped 1 base from V and 7 bases from J, with 17 bases between. The chain's CDR3 is CASSLGRMVGMNEQFF. CDR3 in DNA: TGTGCCAGCAGCTTAGGCCGTATGGTGGGGATGAATGAGCAGTTCTTC.

This chain joins TRBV10-3 and TRBJ1-1; D is undetermined. Looked up from germline, CDR1 is ENHRY and CDR2 is SYGVKD. The CDR3 loop spans 14 amino acids. The V end was cut by 8 bases, the J end by 2 bases, with 15 bases between. The CDR3 sequence is CAIQSPHLNTEAFF. Written as DNA, the CDR3 is TGTGCCATCCAATCCCCGCATCTTAACACTGAAGCTTTCTTT.